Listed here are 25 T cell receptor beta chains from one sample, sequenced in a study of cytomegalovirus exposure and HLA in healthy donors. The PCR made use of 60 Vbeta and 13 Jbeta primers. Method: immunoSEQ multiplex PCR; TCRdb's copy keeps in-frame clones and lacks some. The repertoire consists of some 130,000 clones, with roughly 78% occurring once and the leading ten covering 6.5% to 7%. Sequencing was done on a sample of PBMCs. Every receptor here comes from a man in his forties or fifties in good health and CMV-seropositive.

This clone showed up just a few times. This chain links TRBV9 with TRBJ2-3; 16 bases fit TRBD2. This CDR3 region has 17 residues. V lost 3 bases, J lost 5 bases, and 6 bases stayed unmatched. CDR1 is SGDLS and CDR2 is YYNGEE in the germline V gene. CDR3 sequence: CASSGGLAGGPGDTQYF. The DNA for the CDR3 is TGTGCCAGCAGCGGGGGACTAGCGGGAGGGCCCGGAGATACGCAGTATTTT.

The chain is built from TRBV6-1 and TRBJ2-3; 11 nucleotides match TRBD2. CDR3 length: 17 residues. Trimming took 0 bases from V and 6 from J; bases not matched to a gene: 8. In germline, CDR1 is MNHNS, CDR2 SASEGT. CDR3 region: CASSEAYLAGGGDTQYF. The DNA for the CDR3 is TGTGCCAGCAGTGAAGCGTATCTAGCGGGAGGCGGGGATACGCAGTATTTT.

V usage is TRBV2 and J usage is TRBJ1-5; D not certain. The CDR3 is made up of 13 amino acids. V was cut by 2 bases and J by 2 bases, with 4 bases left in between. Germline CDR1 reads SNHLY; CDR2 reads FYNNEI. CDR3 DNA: TGTGCCAGCAGTGAATCAGGCAATCAGCCCCAGCATTTT. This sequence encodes CASSESGNQPQHF.

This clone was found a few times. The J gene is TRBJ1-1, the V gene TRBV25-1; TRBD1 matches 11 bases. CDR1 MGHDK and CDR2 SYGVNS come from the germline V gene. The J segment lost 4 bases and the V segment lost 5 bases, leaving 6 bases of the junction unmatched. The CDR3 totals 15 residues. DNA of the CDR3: TGTGCCAGCAGTCCCCGGACAGGGGGCGCCACTGAAGCTTTCTTT. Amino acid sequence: CASSPRTGGATEAFF. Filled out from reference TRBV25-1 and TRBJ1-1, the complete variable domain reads EADIYQTPRYLVIGTGKKITLECSQTMGHDKMYWYQQDPGMELHLIHYSYGVNSTEKGDLSSESTVSRIRTEHFPLTLESARPSHTSQYLCASSPRTGGATEAFFGQGTRLTVV.

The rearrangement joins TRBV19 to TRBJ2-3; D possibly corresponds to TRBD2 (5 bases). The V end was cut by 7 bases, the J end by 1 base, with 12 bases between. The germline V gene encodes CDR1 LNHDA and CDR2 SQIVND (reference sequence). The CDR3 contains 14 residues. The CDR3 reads CASIRPGGTDTQYF. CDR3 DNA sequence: TGTGCCAGTATAAGGCCCGGGGGCACAGATACGCAGTATTTT.

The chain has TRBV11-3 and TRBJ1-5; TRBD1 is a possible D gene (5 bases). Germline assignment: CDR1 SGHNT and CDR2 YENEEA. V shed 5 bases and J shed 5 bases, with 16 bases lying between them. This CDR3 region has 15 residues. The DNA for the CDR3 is TGTGCCAGCAGCGTGAACTTACAGGCCCATCAGCCCCAGCATTTT. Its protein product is CASSVNLQAHQPQHF.

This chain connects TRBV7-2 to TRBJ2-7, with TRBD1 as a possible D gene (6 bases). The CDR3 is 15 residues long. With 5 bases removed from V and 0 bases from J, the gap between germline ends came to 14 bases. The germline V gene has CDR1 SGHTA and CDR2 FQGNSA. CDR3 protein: CASSLRTESSYEQYF. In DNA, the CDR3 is TGTGCCAGCAGCCTCCGGACAGAGAGCTCCTACGAGCAGTACTTC.

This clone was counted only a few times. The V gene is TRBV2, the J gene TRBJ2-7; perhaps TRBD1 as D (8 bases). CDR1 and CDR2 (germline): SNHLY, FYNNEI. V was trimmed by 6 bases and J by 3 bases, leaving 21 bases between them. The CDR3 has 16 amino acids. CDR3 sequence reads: CASRARGLLADYEQYF. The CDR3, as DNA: TGTGCCAGCAGAGCCAGGGGGCTTCTAGCGGACTACGAGCAGTACTTC.

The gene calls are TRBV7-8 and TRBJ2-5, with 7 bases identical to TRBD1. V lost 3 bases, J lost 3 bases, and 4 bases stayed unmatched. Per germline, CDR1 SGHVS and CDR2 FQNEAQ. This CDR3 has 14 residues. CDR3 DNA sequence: TGTGCCAGCAGCTTTCTGGACAGGAAAGAGACCCAGTACTTC. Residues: CASSFLDRKETQYF.

The CDR3 nucleotides are TGTGCCAGCAGCACTAGCGGGGGCGACTACGAGCAGTACTTC. Residues: CASSTSGGDYEQYF. V and J are TRBV7-6 and TRBJ2-7; 11 bases are a match to TRBD2. This CDR3 spans 14 amino acids. The V segment lost 5 bases and the J segment 3 bases; nucleotides outside the gene matches: 3. Germline V gives CDR1 SGHVS, CDR2 FNYEAQ.

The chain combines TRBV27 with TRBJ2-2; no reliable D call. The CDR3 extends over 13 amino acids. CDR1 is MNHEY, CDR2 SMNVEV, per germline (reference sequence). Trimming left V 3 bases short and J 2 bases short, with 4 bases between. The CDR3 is CASSFINTGELFF. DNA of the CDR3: TGTGCCAGCAGTTTTATTAACACCGGGGAGCTGTTTTTT.

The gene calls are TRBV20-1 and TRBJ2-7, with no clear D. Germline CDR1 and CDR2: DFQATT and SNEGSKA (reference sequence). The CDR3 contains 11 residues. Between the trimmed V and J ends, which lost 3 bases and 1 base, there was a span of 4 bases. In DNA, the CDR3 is TGCAGTGCTAGCAGATCCTACGAGCAGTACTTC. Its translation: CSASRSYEQYF.

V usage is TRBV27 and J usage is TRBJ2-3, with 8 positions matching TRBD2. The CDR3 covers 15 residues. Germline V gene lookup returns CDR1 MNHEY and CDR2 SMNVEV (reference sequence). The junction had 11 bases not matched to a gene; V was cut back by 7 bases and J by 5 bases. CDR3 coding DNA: TGTGCCAGCAAAAGGCCGGGAGGGAGAGGAGATACGCAGTATTTT. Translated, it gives CASKRPGGRGDTQYF.

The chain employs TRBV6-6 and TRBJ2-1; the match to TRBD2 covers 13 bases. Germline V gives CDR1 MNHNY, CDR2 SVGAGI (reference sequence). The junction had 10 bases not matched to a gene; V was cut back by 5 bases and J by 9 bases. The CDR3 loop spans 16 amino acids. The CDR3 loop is CASSGPGTSGMSEQFF. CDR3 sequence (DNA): TGTGCCAGCAGTGGGCCCGGGACTAGCGGGATGAGTGAGCAGTTCTTC.

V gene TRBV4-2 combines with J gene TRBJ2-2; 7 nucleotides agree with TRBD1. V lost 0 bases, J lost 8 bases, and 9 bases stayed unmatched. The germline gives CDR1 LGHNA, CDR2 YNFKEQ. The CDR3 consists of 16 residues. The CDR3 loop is CASSQEGGAGIGELFF. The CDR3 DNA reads TGTGCCAGCAGCCAAGAAGGGGGCGCGGGTATAGGGGAGCTGTTTTTT.

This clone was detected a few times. The CDR3 here is CASSDKRQGWTGELFF. For the CDR3, the DNA is TGTGCCAGCAGTGATAAACGACAGGGGTGGACCGGGGAGCTGTTTTTT. J is TRBJ2-2 and V is TRBV25-1; 8 bases line up with TRBD1. This CDR3 spans 16 amino acids. Germline V gene lookup returns CDR1 MGHDK and CDR2 SYGVNS. The J segment lost 5 bases and the V segment lost 3 bases, leaving 8 bases of the junction unmatched.

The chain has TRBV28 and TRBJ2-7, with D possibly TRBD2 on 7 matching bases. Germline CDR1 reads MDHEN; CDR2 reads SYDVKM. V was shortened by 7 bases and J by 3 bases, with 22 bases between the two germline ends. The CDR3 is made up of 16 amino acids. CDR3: CASKGGLGGGYYEQYF. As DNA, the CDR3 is TGTGCCAGCAAGGGGGGTTTAGGGGGGGGGTACTACGAGCAGTACTTC.

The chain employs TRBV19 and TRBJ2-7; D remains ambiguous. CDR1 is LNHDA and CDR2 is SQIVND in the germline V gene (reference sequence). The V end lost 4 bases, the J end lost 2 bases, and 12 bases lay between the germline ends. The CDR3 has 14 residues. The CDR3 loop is CASSTPTGTYEQYF. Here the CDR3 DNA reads TGTGCCAGTAGTACCCCGACTGGCACCTACGAGCAGTACTTC.

In DNA, the CDR3 is TGTGCCAGCAGCTTTCGACAGAGTTCACCCCTCCACTTT. This gives the protein CASSFRQSSPLHF. The V call is TRBV7-3, the J call TRBJ1-6; perhaps TRBD1 as D (5 bases). Germline values: CDR1 SGHTA, CDR2 FQGTGA. Trimming took off 3 bases at V and 9 bases at J, with 9 bases between the two ends. CDR3 length: 13 residues.

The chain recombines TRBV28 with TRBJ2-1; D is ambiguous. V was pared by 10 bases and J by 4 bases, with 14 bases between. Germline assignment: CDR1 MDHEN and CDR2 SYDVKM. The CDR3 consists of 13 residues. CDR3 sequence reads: CATMESSYNEQFF. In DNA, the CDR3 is TGTGCCACCATGGAGAGCAGTTACAATGAGCAGTTCTTC.

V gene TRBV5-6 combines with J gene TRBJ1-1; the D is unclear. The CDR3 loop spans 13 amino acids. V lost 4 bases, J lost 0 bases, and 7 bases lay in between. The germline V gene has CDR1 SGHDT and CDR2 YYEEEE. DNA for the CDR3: TGTGCCAGCAGCCAGATCATGAACACTGAAGCTTTCTTT. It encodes CASSQIMNTEAFF.

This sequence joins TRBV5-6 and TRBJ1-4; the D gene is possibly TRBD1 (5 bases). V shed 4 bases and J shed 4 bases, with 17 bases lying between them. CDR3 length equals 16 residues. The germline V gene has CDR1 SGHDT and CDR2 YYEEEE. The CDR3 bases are TGTGCCAGCAGCCAAACGGGGGGTATGGGTAATGAAAAACTGTTTTTT. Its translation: CASSQTGGMGNEKLFF.

CDR3 sequence reads: CASSPRGLETQYF. As DNA, the CDR3 is TGTGCCAGCTCACCGCGGGGGCTAGAGACCCAGTACTTC. The V call is TRBV18, the J call TRBJ2-5; TRBD2 is a possible D gene (7 bases). CDR3 length: 13 amino acids. Germline assignment: CDR1 KGHSH and CDR2 LQKENI. Deletions cut 3 bases from V and 4 bases from J, with 9 bases between.

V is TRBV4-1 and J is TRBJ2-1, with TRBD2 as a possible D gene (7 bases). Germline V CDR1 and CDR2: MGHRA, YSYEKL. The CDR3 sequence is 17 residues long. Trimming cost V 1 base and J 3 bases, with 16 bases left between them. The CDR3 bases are TGCGCCAGCAGCCAAGGCCCAGGGGAGGGAAACTACAATGAGCAGTTCTTC. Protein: CASSQGPGEGNYNEQFF.

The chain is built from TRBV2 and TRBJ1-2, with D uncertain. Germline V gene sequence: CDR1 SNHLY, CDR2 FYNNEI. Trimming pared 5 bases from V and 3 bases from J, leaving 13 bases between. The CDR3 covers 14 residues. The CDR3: CASSSARGYYGYTF. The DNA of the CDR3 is TGTGCCAGCAGTTCGGCCCGAGGATACTATGGCTACACCTTC.